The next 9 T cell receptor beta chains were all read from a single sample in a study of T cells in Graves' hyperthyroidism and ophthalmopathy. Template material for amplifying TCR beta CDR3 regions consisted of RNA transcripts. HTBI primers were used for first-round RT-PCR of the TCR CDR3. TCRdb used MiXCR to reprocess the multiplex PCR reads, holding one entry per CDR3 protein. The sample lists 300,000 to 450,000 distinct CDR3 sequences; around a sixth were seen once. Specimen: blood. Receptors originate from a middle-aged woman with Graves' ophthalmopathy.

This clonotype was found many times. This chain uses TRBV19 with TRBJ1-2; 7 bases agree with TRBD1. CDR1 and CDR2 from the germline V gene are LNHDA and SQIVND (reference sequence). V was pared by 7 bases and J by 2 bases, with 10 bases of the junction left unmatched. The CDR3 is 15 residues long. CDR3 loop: CASTYLQGKNYGYTF. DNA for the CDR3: TGTGCCAGTACCTACCTACAGGGGAAGAACTATGGCTACACCTTC.

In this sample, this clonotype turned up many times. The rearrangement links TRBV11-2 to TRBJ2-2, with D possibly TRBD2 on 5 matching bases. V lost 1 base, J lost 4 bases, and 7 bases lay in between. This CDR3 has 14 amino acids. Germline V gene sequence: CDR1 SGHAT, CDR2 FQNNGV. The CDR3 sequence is CASSLGLATGELFF. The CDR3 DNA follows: TGTGCCAGCAGCTTAGGTCTAGCCACCGGGGAGCTGTTTTTT.

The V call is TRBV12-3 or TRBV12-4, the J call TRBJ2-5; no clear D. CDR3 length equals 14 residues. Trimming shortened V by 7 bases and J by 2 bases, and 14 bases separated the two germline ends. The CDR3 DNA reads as TGTGCCAGCACCCATTCTTTTGATCAAGAGACCCAGTACTTC. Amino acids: CASTHSFDQETQYF.

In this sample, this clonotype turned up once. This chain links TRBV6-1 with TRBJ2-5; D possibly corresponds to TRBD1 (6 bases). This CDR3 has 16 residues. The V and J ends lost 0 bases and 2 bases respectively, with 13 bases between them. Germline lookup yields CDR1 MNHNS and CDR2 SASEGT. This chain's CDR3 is CASSEAGRGLQETQYF. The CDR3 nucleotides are TGTGCCAGCAGTGAAGCTGGCAGGGGTCTACAAGAGACCCAGTACTTC.

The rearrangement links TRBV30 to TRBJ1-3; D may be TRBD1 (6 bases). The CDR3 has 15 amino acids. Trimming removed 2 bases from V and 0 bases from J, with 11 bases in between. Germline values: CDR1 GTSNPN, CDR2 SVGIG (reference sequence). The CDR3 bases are TGTGCCTGGAGTAGGGGGATAGGCTCTGGAAACACCATATATTTT. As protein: CAWSRGIGSGNTIYF.

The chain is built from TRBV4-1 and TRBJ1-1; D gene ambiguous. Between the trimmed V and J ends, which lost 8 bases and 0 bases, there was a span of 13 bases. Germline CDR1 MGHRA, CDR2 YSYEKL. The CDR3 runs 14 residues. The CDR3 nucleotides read TGCGCCAGCTCAAGAGTGGCAATGAACACTGAAGCTTTCTTT. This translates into CASSRVAMNTEAFF.

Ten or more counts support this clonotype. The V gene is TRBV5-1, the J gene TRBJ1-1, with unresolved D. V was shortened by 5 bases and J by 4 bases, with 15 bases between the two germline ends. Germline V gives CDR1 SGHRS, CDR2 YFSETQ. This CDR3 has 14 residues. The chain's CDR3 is CASSISGFSTEAFF. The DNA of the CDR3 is TGCGCCAGCAGTATATCGGGGTTTTCCACTGAAGCTTTCTTT.

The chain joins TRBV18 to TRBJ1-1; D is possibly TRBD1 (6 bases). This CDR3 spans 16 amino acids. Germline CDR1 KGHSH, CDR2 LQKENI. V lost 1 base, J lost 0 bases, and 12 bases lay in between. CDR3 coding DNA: TGTGCCAGCTCACCACGGGGGAGGGGGATGAACACTGAAGCTTTCTTT. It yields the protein CASSPRGRGMNTEAFF.

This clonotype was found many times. The CDR3 loop reads CASSEGSAGAGELFF. In DNA, the CDR3 is TGTGCCAGCAGTGAAGGGTCAGCTGGAGCCGGGGAGCTGTTTTTT. This chain joins TRBV6-1 and TRBJ2-2; D is unresolved. The CDR3 extends over 15 amino acids. Germline CDR1 is MNHNS and CDR2 is SASEGT. Trimming cost V 1 base and J 6 bases, with 12 bases left between them.